A selection of T cell receptor beta chains follows, all from one sample in a study of T-cell reconstitution after alpha-beta-depleted transplantation in children. TCRdb analysed the PCR reads with MiXCR anew, one entry per CDR3 protein. The sample includes a few hundred thousand distinct CDR3 sequences, about 11% of them seen just once. Specimen: PBMCs from the stem cell graft donor, collected from the stem cell graft. Receptor source: a human donor who donated a stem cell graft to a child with acute myeloid leukemia. Both conserved end residues are part of each CDR3. D genes are given only for firm matches. A row's size may be missing; if present it is once, few, many or a size class.

d_call j_call clone_size v_call cdr3_nt cdr3_aa
TRBD2 TRBJ2-3 NA TRBV12-3/TRBV12-4 TGTGCCAGCAGCGCGTCGGGACTAGCGGGCACAGATACGCAGTATTTT CASSASGLAGTDTQYF
NA TRBJ2-1 NA TRBV7-2 TGTGCCAGCACCCTTGCTATAGCTAGCGTTGATGAGCAGTTCTTC CASTLAIASVDEQFF
NA TRBJ1-5 NA TRBV27 TGTGCCAGCAGCCCATTGACAGACCACCGGCAGCCCCAGCATTTT CASSPLTDHRQPQHF
TRBD1 TRBJ2-7 NA TRBV20-1 TGCAGTGCTAGAGATCATTGGACAGGGGTCAGCTCCTACGAGCAGTACTTC CSARDHWTGVSSYEQYF
NA TRBJ2-1 few TRBV5-6 TGTGCCAGCAGCAAGGTAGGGGGGCGCGGTGAGCAGTTCTTC CASSKVGGRGEQFF
NA TRBJ2-7 NA TRBV27 TGTGCCAGCAGTATCCGCGGTATTTCCTACGAGCAGTACTTC CASSIRGISYEQYF
NA TRBJ2-6 NA TRBV5-1 TGCGCCAGCAGCTCCTATTACCGGGTCCACCGCTCTGGGGCCAACGTCCTGACTTTC CASSSYYRVHRSGANVLTF
NA TRBJ1-4 few TRBV5-1 TGCGCCAGCAAAATTACAGCAACTAATGAAAAACTGTTTTTT CASKITATNEKLFF
NA TRBJ1-5 NA TRBV10-3 TGTGCCATCTTTGCCGGGGACAGCAATCAGCCCCAGCATTTT CAIFAGDSNQPQHF
TRBD2 TRBJ2-1 NA TRBV20-1 TGCAGTGCCCCCAATAGCGGGCGAAGCTCCTACAATGAGCAGTTCTTC CSAPNSGRSSYNEQFF
TRBD2 TRBJ2-5 many TRBV29-1 TGCAGCGTAACCCCGGGAGGGAGACAAGAGACCCAGTACTTC CSVTPGGRQETQYF
NA TRBJ1-2 few TRBV20-1 TGCAGTGGAGGGGTGGTTGCTGGCTACACCTTC CSGGVVAGYTF
NA TRBJ2-3 NA TRBV5-6 TGTGCCAGCAGCGCCCCAAGGGTCACAGATACGCAGTATTTT CASSAPRVTDTQYF
NA TRBJ2-1 few TRBV20-1 TGCAGTGCTAGGGCACACAATGAGCAGTTCTTC CSARAHNEQFF
NA TRBJ2-2 many TRBV4-3 TGCGCCAGCAGCGGGCAGGGAATCGCCGGGGAGCTGTTTTTT CASSGQGIAGELFF
NA TRBJ2-3 few TRBV20-1 TGCAGTGCTAGATTGCGGGGAGAGGCGCAGTATTTT CSARLRGEAQYF
NA TRBJ2-2 few TRBV12-3/TRBV12-4 TGTGCCAGCAGTTTTAGGTTTTTGGGGACCGGGGAGCTGTTTTTT CASSFRFLGTGELFF
NA TRBJ2-1 few TRBV6-1 TGTGCCAGCTTTGTAAGGAATGAGCAGTTCTTC CASFVRNEQFF
TRBD1 TRBJ1-1 NA TRBV7-9 TGTGCCAGCAGCCGCGGGACAGGGGGCTTAGGCACTGAAGCTTTCTTT CASSRGTGGLGTEAFF
TRBD1 TRBJ2-7 NA TRBV29-1 TGCAGCGCTTCCGGGACAGGGTTCGAGCAGTACTTC CSASGTGFEQYF
TRBD1 TRBJ1-1 many TRBV5-1 TGCGCCAGCAGCTCGGGACAGGGGGACACTGAAGCTTTCTTT CASSSGQGDTEAFF
TRBD1 TRBJ1-6 few TRBV5-1 TGCGCCAGCAGCTACCAGGGACAGAATTCACCCCTCCACTTT CASSYQGQNSPLHF
TRBD1 TRBJ1-3 NA TRBV15 TGTGCCACCAGCACTCGGACAGGGCCGATCAACACCATATATTTT CATSTRTGPINTIYF
NA TRBJ1-2 many TRBV30 TGTGCCTGGAGTGTACGCAGGACCGGAGGCTATGGCTACACCTTC CAWSVRRTGGYGYTF
NA TRBJ2-1 NA TRBV27 TGTGCCAGCAGTTTATCACTGGACTACCCCGTTAGTGGGGAGCAGTTCTTC CASSLSLDYPVSGEQFF
TRBD1 TRBJ2-1 many TRBV5-4 TGTGCCAGCGGAAGACAGGGCTACAATGAGCAGTTCTTC CASGRQGYNEQFF
NA TRBJ1-3 NA TRBV7-8 TGTGCCAGCAGCTTAGACGGAGGCTCTGGAAACACCATATATTTT CASSLDGGSGNTIYF
NA TRBJ2-1 many TRBV29-1 TGCAGCGTCGATATGCGGACGGGGAACAATGAGCAGTTCTTC CSVDMRTGNNEQFF
TRBD2 TRBJ2-5 NA TRBV11-2 TGTGCCAGCAGATGGGGACTAGCGGGAGTGGAGACCCAGTACTTC CASRWGLAGVETQYF
NA TRBJ2-3 NA TRBV5-1 TGCGCCAGCAGCTTGATGTTGGATACGCAGTATTTT CASSLMLDTQYF
TRBD2 TRBJ2-7 few TRBV7-9 TGTGCCAGCAGCGCCGCGGGACTAGCGGGAGTCGAGCAGTACTTC CASSAAGLAGVEQYF
NA TRBJ1-6 few TRBV5-1 TGCGCCAGCAGCTCTGAGGAAAATTCACCCCTCCACTTT CASSSEENSPLHF
TRBD1 TRBJ2-5 few TRBV12-3/TRBV12-4 TGTGCCAGCAGTACAGGGACAGCCCAGTACTTC CASSTGTAQYF
NA TRBJ2-1 few TRBV7-2 TGTGCCAGCATCATATTCGGGGAGCAGTTCTTC CASIIFGEQFF
NA TRBJ2-7 few TRBV6-1 TGTGCCAGCACGGCAGACTTAAACTCCTACGAGCAGTACTTC CASTADLNSYEQYF
NA TRBJ2-3 few TRBV4-3 TGCGCCAGCAGCCTCTCGGTTGGCGGGTCCCATGTCGGTACGCAGTATTTT CASSLSVGGSHVGTQYF
NA TRBJ2-1 many TRBV5-5 TGTGCCAGCAGCTACCCAAGGACGGACAATGAGCAGTTCTTC CASSYPRTDNEQFF
NA TRBJ2-2 few TRBV7-3 TGTGCCAGCAGCCCTAAGGGGGGGGCGAACACCGGGGAGCTGTTTTTT CASSPKGGANTGELFF
NA TRBJ2-7 NA TRBV10-3 TGTGCCATCAGGGACACCCGCGGGAAGGACGAGCAGTACTTC CAIRDTRGKDEQYF
NA TRBJ2-1 few TRBV24-1 TGTGCCACCAGTGATAGGGCGGGCAGGAACAATGAGCAGTTCTTC CATSDRAGRNNEQFF
NA TRBJ1-5 few TRBV5-5 TGTGCCAGCAGCTTGGAGGGGCCTCAAGGCGTTCAGCCCCAGCATTTT CASSLEGPQGVQPQHF